This entry is about one T cell receptor (beta chain). Its antigen is not identified. This CDR3 comprises 15 residues. CDR1 SGHVS and CDR2 FQNEAQ come from the germline V gene. 13 Jbeta primers and 60 Vbeta primers were used for the PCR. Here immunoSEQ multiplex PCR was the method, and the copy in TCRdb shows in-frame clones only, minus some. The sample table sets out around 110,000 clones. This record belongs to a study of cytomegalovirus exposure and HLA in healthy donors. Whole-study results and caveats: Across donors, presence/absence analyses took sequencing depth to be roughly uniform. Most of the CMV-associated TCR beta chains (in a later analysis) appeared to be HLA-restricted.

This sequence originates from a man in his thirties or forties in good health and CMV-seronegative. The genes are TRBV7-8 and TRBJ2-7; D possibly corresponds to TRBD2 (5 bases). The sequencing sample was made of PBMCs. The CDR3 DNA reads TGTGCGACAAGCTTCAGGCGGGTAACCTCCTACGAGCAGTACTTC. This translates into CATSFRRVTSYEQYF.